The T cell receptor (beta chain) described here comes from a study of shared clonotypes between healthy human individuals. Study overall: Each donor's CD4 naive and CD4 memory cells filled three plates apiece, CD8 naive two, and CD8 memory one.

The table came from immunoSEQ multiplex PCR; TCRdb's copy has only in-frame clones and leaves some out. The sample shows over a million clones, about 98% of them seen only once. The CDR3 consists of 13 residues. V lost 6 bases and J lost 2, with 13 bases in between. Germline lookup yields CDR1 SQVTM and CDR2 ANQGSEA. Splitting of CD4+ cells produced CD45RA+ naive and CD45RA-negative memory subsets. The sequenced sample was naive CD4+ T cells sorted from blood. Subset here: CD45RA+ positively selected. The chain employs TRBV29-1 and TRBJ1-2; D is unclear. The receptor was isolated from a man aged 25-45 years in good health. CDR3: CSVLTSRNYGYTF. DNA of the CDR3: TGCAGCGTCCTGACCTCGAGGAACTATGGCTACACCTTC.